A selection of T cell receptor beta chains follows, all from one sample in a study of control samples from healthy donors and cancer patients. Sequenced by immunoSEQ multiplex PCR; TCRdb stores in-frame clones only, minus some. The table includes some 120,000 clones, roughly 87% detected once. The sequenced sample consisted of blood. Receptor source: a man between 40 and 49 years old in good health. Both conserved end residues are part of each CDR3. The D gene is left open where the match is weak. Clone size is not always given. Where it is, it says once, few, many or a class for expanded clones.

abundance: .; v_gene: TRBV18; d_gene: TRBD1; j_gene: TRBJ1-1; CDR3nt: TGTGCCAGCTCGCTATATGACAGGGACACTGAAGCTTTCTTT; CDR3aa: CASSLYDRDTEAFF
abundance: .; v_gene: TRBV9; d_gene: .; j_gene: TRBJ2-5; CDR3nt: TGTGCCAGCAGCGTAGGAGGCGGAGAGACCCAGTACTTC; CDR3aa: CASSVGGGETQYF
abundance: .; v_gene: TRBV29-1; d_gene: TRBD1; j_gene: TRBJ1-5; CDR3nt: TGCAGCGGAAGGACAGGGGATCAGCCCCAGCATTTT; CDR3aa: CSGRTGDQPQHF
abundance: .; v_gene: TRBV29-1; d_gene: .; j_gene: TRBJ1-1; CDR3nt: TGCAGCGCCAGAGGGGGGGCAGTGAACACTGAAGCTTTCTTT; CDR3aa: CSARGGAVNTEAFF
abundance: .; v_gene: TRBV7-8; d_gene: .; j_gene: TRBJ1-5; CDR3nt: TGTGCCAGCAGCGCGAACAGTGCTTTAAATCAGCCCCAGCATTTT; CDR3aa: CASSANSALNQPQHF
abundance: .; v_gene: TRBV6-2/TRBV6-3; d_gene: .; j_gene: TRBJ2-1; CDR3nt: TGTGCCAGCAGTCCCGACGGCCGCTCCTACAATGAGCAGTTCTTC; CDR3aa: CASSPDGRSYNEQFF
abundance: .; v_gene: TRBV5-6; d_gene: .; j_gene: TRBJ2-6; CDR3nt: TGTGCCAGCAGCCTTGTTAGATCTGGGGCCAACGTCCTGACTTTC; CDR3aa: CASSLVRSGANVLTF
abundance: .; v_gene: TRBV23-1; d_gene: TRBD1; j_gene: TRBJ1-2; CDR3nt: TGCGCCAGCAGTCAGGCCAAGGGACAGGCTAACTATGGCTACACCTTC; CDR3aa: CASSQAKGQANYGYTF
abundance: .; v_gene: TRBV12-3/TRBV12-4; d_gene: .; j_gene: TRBJ1-5; CDR3nt: TGTGCCAGCAGTTTAAGGGGTCAGCCCCAGCATTTT; CDR3aa: CASSLRGQPQHF
abundance: .; v_gene: TRBV9; d_gene: .; j_gene: TRBJ2-2; CDR3nt: TGTGCCAGCAGCGGACTAGACACCGGGGAGCTGTTTTTT; CDR3aa: CASSGLDTGELFF
abundance: .; v_gene: TRBV2; d_gene: .; j_gene: TRBJ2-5; CDR3nt: TGTGCCAGCAGTCAAGAGACCCAGTACTTC; CDR3aa: CASSQETQYF
abundance: .; v_gene: TRBV3-1/TRBV3-2; d_gene: .; j_gene: TRBJ1-1; CDR3nt: TGTGCCAGCAGCCAACAGGACGGGGCGAGAAGCACTGAAGCTTTCTTT; CDR3aa: CASSQQDGARSTEAFF
abundance: .; v_gene: TRBV2; d_gene: .; j_gene: TRBJ2-5; CDR3nt: TGTGCCAGCAGCGGGGGCCTGGGGGAGACCCAGTACTTC; CDR3aa: CASSGGLGETQYF
abundance: once; v_gene: TRBV27; d_gene: .; j_gene: TRBJ1-6; CDR3nt: TGTGCCAGCAGTTTTAATCGACAGGCCATGCTTTCACCCCTCCACTTT; CDR3aa: CASSFNRQAMLSPLHF
abundance: .; v_gene: TRBV2; d_gene: .; j_gene: TRBJ2-5; CDR3nt: TGTGCCAGCAGGGAGGTGGCCCAGTACTTC; CDR3aa: CASREVAQYF
abundance: .; v_gene: TRBV30; d_gene: .; j_gene: TRBJ1-1; CDR3nt: TGTGCCTGGAAACCCGGTTTAATGAACACTGAAGCTTTCTTT; CDR3aa: CAWKPGLMNTEAFF